This TCR beta chain appears in the sequencing data of a study of beta chain features in type 1 diabetes. In the study overall: Across every sample, about 100 million sorted cells were examined in total. The study, taken as a whole, reports: Whatever favoring of shorter templates PCR might show would apply equally to patients and controls.

The CDR3 has 15 residues. The germline CDR1 and CDR2 sequences are MDHEN and SYDVKM. J was trimmed by 6 bases and V by 4 bases; bases with no gene match: 10. Each of the sorted populations had a purity greater than 95%. This clone was seen a few times. The antigen is not known. The study reverse transcribed the entire isolated RNA, so it sequenced expressed TCRB transcripts. Clones were sequenced by immunoSEQ multiplex PCR, and TCRdb holds only the in-frame ones, with some missing. The repertoire holds over 350,000 clones, with more than 12% as singletons. The sequence was collected from a woman younger than 30 in good health. The gene calls are TRBV28 and TRBJ2-7, with 9 bases aligning to TRBD1. Sequencing used naive CD4+ T cells from blood. CDR3 in amino acids: CASSWGTGTLFEQYF. In DNA, the CDR3 is TGTGCCAGCAGTTGGGGGACAGGGACTTTGTTCGAGCAGTACTTC.